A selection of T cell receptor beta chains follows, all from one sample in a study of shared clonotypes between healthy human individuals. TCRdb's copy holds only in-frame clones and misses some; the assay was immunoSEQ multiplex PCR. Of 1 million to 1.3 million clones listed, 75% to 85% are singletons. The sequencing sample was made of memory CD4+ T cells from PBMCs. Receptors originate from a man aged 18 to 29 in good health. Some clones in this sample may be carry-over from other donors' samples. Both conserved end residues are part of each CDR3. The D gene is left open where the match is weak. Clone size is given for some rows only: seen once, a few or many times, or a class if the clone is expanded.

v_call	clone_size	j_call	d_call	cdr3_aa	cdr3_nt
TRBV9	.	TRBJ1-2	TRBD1	CASSPLQGGSGYTF	TGTGCCAGCAGCCCCCTCCAAGGGGGCTCTGGCTACACCTTC
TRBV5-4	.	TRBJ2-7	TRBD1	CASSARQGSYEQYF	TGTGCCAGCAGCGCCCGACAGGGGTCCTACGAGCAGTACTTC
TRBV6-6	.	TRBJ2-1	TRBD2	CASSCGGSSYNEQFF	TGTGCCAGCAGTTGCGGGGGGAGCTCCTACAATGAGCAGTTCTTC
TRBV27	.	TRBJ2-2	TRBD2	CASSLLGGRGTGELFF	TGTGCCAGCAGTTTATTAGGTGGGAGGGGCACCGGGGAGCTGTTTTTT
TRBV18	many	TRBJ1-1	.	CASSFSGVRNTEAFF	TGTGCCAGCTCATTCTCAGGGGTGAGGAACACTGAAGCTTTCTTT
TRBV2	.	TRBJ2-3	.	CAGGLSAETQYF	TGTGCCGGTGGGCTATCGGCAGAGACGCAGTATTTT
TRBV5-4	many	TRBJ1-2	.	CASSGERAYGYTF	TGTGCCAGCAGCGGAGAGAGAGCTTATGGCTACACCTTC
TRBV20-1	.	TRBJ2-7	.	CSASRESEQYF	TGCAGTGCTAGCAGGGAATCCGAGCAGTACTTC
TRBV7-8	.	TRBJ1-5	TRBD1	CASSSRTGGRGNQPQHF	TGTGCCAGCAGCTCTAGGACAGGGGGTAGGGGCAATCAGCCCCAGCATTTT
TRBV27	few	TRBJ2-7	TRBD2	CASKRLAGGTYEQYF	TGTGCCAGCAAAAGACTAGCGGGAGGAACCTACGAGCAGTACTTC
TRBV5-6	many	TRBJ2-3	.	CASSLSSGADTQYF	TGTGCCAGCAGCTTGTCATCAGGGGCGGATACGCAGTATTTT
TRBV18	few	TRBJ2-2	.	CASSPTSTGELFF	TGTGCCAGCTCACCAACCAGCACCGGGGAGCTGTTTTTT
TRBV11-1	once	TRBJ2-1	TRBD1	CASSIDRGSYNEQFF	TGTGCCAGCAGCATCGACAGGGGGTCCTACAATGAGCAGTTCTTC
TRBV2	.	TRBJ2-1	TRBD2	CASSEGTSLREQFF	TGTGCCAGCAGTGAGGGGACTAGCCTTCGTGAGCAGTTCTTC
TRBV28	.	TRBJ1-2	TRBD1	CASSLWPGQGIHGYTF	TGTGCCAGCAGTTTATGGCCGGGACAGGGGATACATGGCTACACCTTC
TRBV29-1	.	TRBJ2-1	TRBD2	CSVEGLAGGEQFF	TGCAGCGTTGAAGGGCTAGCGGGAGGGGAGCAGTTCTTC
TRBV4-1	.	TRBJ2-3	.	CASSQDRVSTDTQYF	TGCGCCAGCAGCCAAGACAGGGTAAGCACAGATACGCAGTATTTT
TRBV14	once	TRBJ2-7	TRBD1	CASSRAGTAYEQYF	TGTGCCAGCAGCCGGGCCGGGACAGCCTACGAGCAGTACTTC
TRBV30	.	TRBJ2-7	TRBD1	CAWSARQGDEQYF	TGTGCCTGGAGTGCCCGACAGGGGGACGAGCAGTACTTC
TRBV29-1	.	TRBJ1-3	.	CSVVLRGNTIYF	TGCAGCGTTGTTCTTCGGGGAAACACCATATATTTT
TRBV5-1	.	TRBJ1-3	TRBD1	CASSSAQGPGNTIYF	TGCGCCAGCAGCTCGGCACAGGGGCCTGGAAACACCATATATTTT
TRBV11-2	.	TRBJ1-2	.	CASSLAGRGGGGYTF	TGTGCCAGCAGCTTAGCGGGCAGGGGTGGTGGGGGCTACACCTTC
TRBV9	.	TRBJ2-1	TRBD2	CASSVGGGHEQFF	TGTGCCAGCAGCGTAGGCGGGGGGCATGAGCAGTTCTTC
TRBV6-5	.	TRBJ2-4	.	CASSYEPWGIQYF	TGTGCCAGCAGTTACGAGCCGTGGGGCATTCAGTACTTC
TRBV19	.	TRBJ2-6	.	CASSIGHLTGANVLTF	TGTGCCAGTAGTATAGGGCACCTTACTGGGGCCAACGTCCTGACTTTC
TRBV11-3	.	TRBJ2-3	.	CASSFPIGVAESTDTQYF	TGTGCCAGCAGCTTCCCCATTGGAGTAGCGGAGTCCACAGATACGCAGTATTTT
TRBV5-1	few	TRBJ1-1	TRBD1	CASSTGTGSGDTEAFF	TGCGCCAGCAGCACCGGGACAGGGTCGGGGGACACTGAAGCTTTCTTT
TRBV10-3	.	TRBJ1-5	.	CAISEGAISNQPQHF	TGTGCCATCAGTGAGGGGGCGATTAGCAATCAGCCCCAGCATTTT
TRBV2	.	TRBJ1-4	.	CASSGGISGEKLFF	TGTGCCAGCAGTGGGGGCATAAGTGGTGAAAAACTGTTTTTT
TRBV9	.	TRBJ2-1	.	CASSVVPGMNEQFF	TGTGCCAGCAGCGTAGTTCCAGGGATGAATGAGCAGTTCTTC
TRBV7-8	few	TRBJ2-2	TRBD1	CASSPRTGNTGELFF	TGTGCCAGCAGCCCCCGGACAGGAAACACCGGGGAGCTGTTTTTT
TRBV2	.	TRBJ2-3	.	CASSEVATRRPVGDTQYF	TGTGCCAGCAGTGAAGTCGCTACCCGCCGGCCAGTGGGAGATACGCAGTATTTT
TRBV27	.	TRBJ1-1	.	CASSLRMGLRDTEAFF	TGTGCCAGCAGTTTACGAATGGGCCTGAGGGACACTGAAGCTTTCTTT
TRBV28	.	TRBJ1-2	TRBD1	CASSAPGQGASYGYTF	TGTGCCAGCAGTGCCCCGGGACAGGGGGCCTCCTATGGCTACACCTTC
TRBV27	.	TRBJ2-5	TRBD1	CASSSRTGGWETQYF	TGTGCCAGCAGTTCCCGGACAGGGGGCTGGGAGACCCAGTACTTC
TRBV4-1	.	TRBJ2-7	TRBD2	CASSQVLLAGEQYF	TGCGCCAGCAGCCAAGTTCTCCTAGCGGGCGAGCAGTACTTC
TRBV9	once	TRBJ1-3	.	CASSVGVGMSGNTIYF	TGTGCCAGCAGCGTGGGGGTTGGGATGTCTGGAAACACCATATATTTT
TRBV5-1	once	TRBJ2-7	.	CASSWDGSQYEQYF	TGCGCCAGCAGCTGGGACGGCAGCCAGTACGAGCAGTACTTC
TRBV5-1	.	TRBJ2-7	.	CASSLAGGAYEQYF	TGCGCCAGCAGCTTGGCCGGGGGAGCCTACGAGCAGTACTTC
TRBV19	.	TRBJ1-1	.	CASRLQPATFEAFF	TGTGCCAGTAGACTCCAGCCGGCCACCTTTGAAGCTTTCTTT
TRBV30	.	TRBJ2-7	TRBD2	CAWSGGLAGEQYF	TGTGCCTGGAGTGGAGGTCTAGCGGGCGAGCAGTACTTC
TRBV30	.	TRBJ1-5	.	CAWSEGENQPQHF	TGTGCCTGGAGTGAGGGGGAAAATCAGCCCCAGCATTTT
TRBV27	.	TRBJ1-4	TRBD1	CASSAEGARNEKLFF	TGTGCCAGCAGTGCCGAGGGGGCCCGTAATGAAAAACTGTTTTTT
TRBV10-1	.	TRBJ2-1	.	CASSDNGMQFF	TGCGCCAGCAGTGATAACGGGATGCAGTTCTTC
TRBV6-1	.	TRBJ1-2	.	CASSPQDSGYGYTF	TGTGCCAGCAGTCCGCAGGACAGTGGCTATGGCTACACCTTC
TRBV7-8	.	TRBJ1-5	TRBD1	CASSPEGQGSLFFNQPQHF	TGTGCCAGCAGCCCCGAGGGACAGGGCTCTTTATTTTTCAATCAGCCCCAGCATTTT
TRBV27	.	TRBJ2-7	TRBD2	CASSLASGKAYEQYF	TGTGCCAGCAGTCTCGCTAGCGGGAAAGCGTACGAGCAGTACTTC
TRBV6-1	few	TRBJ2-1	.	CASSEVPTLVRFF	TGTGCCAGCAGTGAGGTCCCGACTCTGGTCCGTTTCTTC
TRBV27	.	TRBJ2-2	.	CASSPYLLHATGELLF	TGTGCCAGCAGTCCATACTTGTTACACGCCACCGGGGAGCTGCTTTTT